One sample yielded the 23 T cell receptor beta chains listed below, sequenced in a study of cytomegalovirus exposure and HLA in healthy donors. With 60 Vbeta and 13 Jbeta primers, the PCR was carried out. Profiled with immunoSEQ multiplex PCR; TCRdb holds only in-frame clones, not every one. In the table there are around 190,000 clones, roughly 80% of which are singletons. Specimen: PBMCs. The receptors shown here come from a woman aged 18-29 years in good health and CMV-seronegative.

The chain is built from TRBV5-1 and TRBJ2-1, with D possibly TRBD2 on 6 matching bases. The CDR3 covers 15 residues. V was cut by 2 bases and J by 5 bases, with 14 bases left in between. The V gene's germline CDR1 is SGHRS and CDR2 YFSETQ. The CDR3 DNA is TGCGCCAGCAGCTTTCCGGGAGTAAGAGACAATGAGCAGTTCTTC. Protein sequence: CASSFPGVRDNEQFF. The full variable domain, its missing parts supplied by reference TRBV5-1 and TRBJ2-1, is KAGVTQTPRYLIKTRGQQVTLSCSPISGHRSVSWYQQTPGQGLQFLFEYFSETQRNKGNFPGRFSGRQFSNSRSEMNVSTLELGDSALYLCASSFPGVRDNEQFFGPGTRLTVL.

There are a few counts of this clone. The genes are TRBV25-1 and TRBJ2-5; a possible D gene is TRBD1 (5 bases). Germline CDR1 MGHDK, CDR2 SYGVNS. V dropped 7 bases and J dropped 5 bases, with 8 bases sitting between them. CDR3 size: 11 residues. For the CDR3, the DNA is TGTGCCAGCACAGGGTTGGAGACCCAGTACTTC. Translating gives CASTGLETQYF. Full variable domain (rest looked up from reference TRBV25-1 and TRBJ2-5): EADIYQTPRYLVIGTGKKITLECSQTMGHDKMYWYQQDPGMELHLIHYSYGVNSTEKGDLSSESTVSRIRTEHFPLTLESARPSHTSQYLCASTGLETQYFGPGTRLLVL.

V gene TRBV28 combines with J gene TRBJ2-1; 12 bases map to TRBD2. V lost 0 bases to trimming and J lost 10 bases; unmatched junction nucleotides: 13. Germline CDR1 is MDHEN and CDR2 is SYDVKM. This CDR3 is 18 amino acids long. CDR3 protein: CASSLWGSTSGGTEEQFF. In nucleotides, the CDR3 is TGTGCCAGCAGTTTATGGGGGTCCACTAGCGGGGGGACAGAGGAGCAGTTCTTC.

CDR3 in DNA: TGTGCCAGCAGCTTAGAGGACAGGGTCGACGAGCAGTACTTC. Its translation is CASSLEDRVDEQYF. The rearrangement uses TRBV13 and TRBJ2-7; 8 bases line up with TRBD1. With 1 base clipped from V and 5 bases from J, the junction kept 4 bases outside the gene matches. The CDR3 is 14 residues long. Germline values: CDR1 PRHDT, CDR2 FYEKMQ (reference sequence).

This clone has just a few counts. The rearrangement uses TRBV4-3 and TRBJ2-4; no clear D. CDR1 and CDR2 (germline): LGHNA, YSLEER. Trimming removed 0 bases from V and 0 bases from J, with 3 bases in between. The CDR3 covers 14 residues. Here the CDR3 DNA reads TGCGCCAGCAGCCAAGATCTAGCCAAAAACATTCAGTACTTC. It codes for CASSQDLAKNIQYF.

The CDR3 loop is CASSFGAASGANVLTF. Here the CDR3 DNA reads TGTGCCAGCAGTTTTGGGGCAGCCTCTGGGGCCAACGTCCTGACTTTC. The chain couples TRBV28 to TRBJ2-6; weak D call: TRBD1 (5 bases). Germline V gene data show CDR1 as MDHEN and CDR2 as SYDVKM. The CDR3 is 16 residues long. V dropped 3 bases and J dropped 0 bases, with 9 bases sitting between them.

The rearrangement joins TRBV5-8 to TRBJ1-5; D unclear. The CDR3 loop spans 11 amino acids. V was trimmed by 6 bases and J by 6 bases, leaving 7 bases between them. Per the germline V gene, CDR1 is SGHTS and CDR2 is YDEGEE. The CDR3 is CASTPGQPQHF. The CDR3 DNA follows: TGTGCCAGCACCCCGGGTCAGCCCCAGCATTTT.

The gene calls are TRBV10-1 and TRBJ1-3, with 8 bases lining up with TRBD1. The germline V gene encodes CDR1 WNHNN and CDR2 SYGVQD (reference sequence). Losses at the gene ends were 6 bases for V and 8 bases for J; bases not matched to a gene: 6. This CDR3 is 13 amino acids long. CDR3 sequence: CASSQGASDTIYF. The CDR3 DNA follows: TGCGCCAGCAGCCAGGGGGCTTCGGACACCATATATTTT.

About this clone itself: The junction and the germline gene differ at one end; a read error may be behind it. The genes are TRBV7-6 and TRBJ2-7; TRBD2 is a possible D gene (6 bases). Germline CDR1 SGHVS, CDR2 FNYEAQ. This CDR3 comprises 12 residues. The CDR3 sequence: CASSLASGPNVF. The CDR3 DNA reads as TGTGCCAGCAGCTTAGCGAGCGGGCCTAACGTTTTC.

This chain connects TRBV30 to TRBJ2-3, with TRBD2 identical over 7 bases. With 1 base clipped from V and 3 bases from J, the junction kept 4 bases outside the gene matches. CDR3 length: 14 residues. CDR1 and CDR2 (germline): GTSNPN, SVGIG (reference sequence). CDR3 protein: CAWSDGRTTDTQYF. The CDR3 nucleotides read TGTGCCTGGAGTGACGGGAGGACGACAGATACGCAGTATTTT.

V gene TRBV29-1 combines with J gene TRBJ1-1, with TRBD1 identical over 9 bases. The CDR3 runs 14 residues. CDR1 SQVTM and CDR2 ANQGSEA come from the germline V gene. The J segment lost 4 bases and the V segment lost 1 base, leaving 4 bases of the junction unmatched. The CDR3 is CSVEGQGGATEAFF. The CDR3 bases are TGCAGCGTTGAAGGACAGGGGGGCGCCACTGAAGCTTTCTTT.

The genes are TRBV6-1 and TRBJ2-7; D remains ambiguous. The CDR3 is 13 residues long. V gave up 3 bases and J gave up 7 bases, with 13 bases separating them. Germline V gene data show CDR1 as MNHNS and CDR2 as SASEGT. The CDR3 DNA is TGTGCCAGCAGTGAGAGCGAGCCAAAAGAGCAGTACTTC. Protein sequence: CASSESEPKEQYF.

About this clone: At one end, the junction sequence differs from germline, possibly due to a read error. V and J are TRBV4-2 and TRBJ2-5; TRBD2 matches at 7 bases. The CDR3 totals 15 residues. The V gene's germline CDR1 is LGHNA and CDR2 YNFKEQ. The CDR3 is CASSRYRDYQETRYF. The CDR3 coding sequence is TGTGCCAGCAGCCGATACCGGGACTATCAAGAGACCCGGTACTTC.

About this clone: An end of the junction does not agree with germline; a read error may underlie this. The chain has TRBV7-9 and TRBJ2-5, with D tentatively TRBD1 (6 bases). Germline loops: CDR1 SEHNR, CDR2 FQNEAQ (reference sequence). The CDR3 has 12 residues. This chain's CDR3 is CSSSLVSARGNF. Here the CDR3 DNA reads TGTTCCAGCAGCTTAGTATCGGCTAGGGGGAACTTC.

A single count supports this clone. This chain uses TRBV5-4 with TRBJ2-1, with 8 bases identical to TRBD1. This CDR3 region has 13 residues. Germline values: CDR1 SGHNT, CDR2 YYREEE (reference sequence). The V segment lost 4 bases and the J segment 8 bases; nucleotides outside the gene matches: 5. The CDR3 DNA reads TGTGCCAGCAGCGCCCCGGGACAGGATGAGCAGTTCTTC. This translates into CASSAPGQDEQFF.

The chain is built from TRBV4-1 and TRBJ2-1; the D is unclear. This CDR3 is built from 14 residues. V was clipped by 1 base and J by 7 bases, with 11 bases between them. Germline V gene lookup returns CDR1 MGHRA and CDR2 YSYEKL. CDR3 loop: CASSQGSVENEQFF. For the CDR3, the DNA is TGCGCCAGCAGCCAAGGGAGCGTAGAAAATGAGCAGTTCTTC.

This clone came up a few times. The chain is built from TRBV7-6 and TRBJ1-2; weak D call: TRBD1 (6 bases). The germline V and J ends were trimmed by 4 bases and 0 bases, with 12 bases remaining between them. This CDR3 is 15 amino acids long. The germline V gene encodes CDR1 SGHVS and CDR2 FNYEAQ. In nucleotides, the CDR3 is TGTGCCAGCAGCTCAGGGGCCCGAGCTAACTATGGCTACACCTTC. Its protein is CASSSGARANYGYTF.

The chain employs TRBV27 and TRBJ1-3, with D possibly TRBD1 on 5 matching bases. With 5 bases removed from V and 0 bases from J, the gap between germline ends came to 17 bases. CDR1 and CDR2 (germline): MNHEY, SMNVEV (reference sequence). This CDR3 is 17 amino acids long. CDR3 in DNA: TGTGCCAGCAGTCCATGGGGGAGGATGAGCTCTGGAAACACCATATATTTT. As protein: CASSPWGRMSSGNTIYF.

This rearrangement joins TRBV19 to TRBJ2-7, with 8 nucleotides matching TRBD1. V shed 3 bases and J 3 bases; nucleotides not matched to a gene: 1. This CDR3 is built from 13 residues. The V gene's germline CDR1 is LNHDA and CDR2 SQIVND (reference sequence). CDR3 DNA: TGTGCCAGTAGTATTACAGGGGGCTACGAGCAGTACTTC. Protein sequence: CASSITGGYEQYF.

This sequence joins TRBV4-3 and TRBJ1-1, with 8 bases matching TRBD1. The CDR3 loop spans 15 amino acids. The J segment lost 6 bases and the V segment lost 1 base, leaving 7 bases of the junction unmatched. Germline CDR1 LGHNA, CDR2 YSLEER. CDR3 nucleotide sequence: TGCGCCAGCAGCCAAGCGGACAGGGACGTTTCTGAAGCTTTCTTT. Translation: CASSQADRDVSEAFF.

The chain carries TRBV5-1 and TRBJ2-7, with no clear D. Per germline, CDR1 SGHRS and CDR2 YFSETQ. V lost 3 bases and J lost 4, with 8 bases in between. The CDR3 extends over 12 amino acids. Here the CDR3 reads CASSSTEYEQYF. In DNA, the CDR3 is TGCGCCAGCAGCTCAACAGAGTACGAGCAGTACTTC.

V gene TRBV5-1 combines with J gene TRBJ1-5; 7 bases align to TRBD1. The CDR3 length is 14 residues. Germline CDR1 is SGHRS and CDR2 is YFSETQ. V was pared by 5 bases and J by 5 bases, with 7 bases of the junction left unmatched. CDR3 in DNA: TGCGCCAGCAGTACAGGGGCAGACGATCAGCCCCAGCATTTT. Protein sequence: CASSTGADDQPQHF.

The V and J genes are TRBV2 and TRBJ2-7; 16 nucleotides match TRBD2. Trimming took 7 bases from V and 3 from J; bases not matched to a gene: 6. Germline CDR1 SNHLY, CDR2 FYNNEI. CDR3 length equals 16 residues. DNA of the CDR3: TGTGCCAGCACTGGGACTAGCGGGGGGGCCGACTACGAGCAGTACTTC. Protein sequence: CASTGTSGGADYEQYF.